Shown below are 27 T cell receptor beta chains from a single sample sequenced in a study of blood T cell repertoires in COVID-19. Repertoires were generated with immunoSEQ multiplex PCR, while TCRdb's copy carries only in-frame clones and drops some. The sample gives about 45,000 clones, roughly 80% of which show up once; 25% to 35% is in the top ten. Sequenced sample: peripheral blood. The origin of the receptors is a woman in her 70s with acute or convalescent COVID-19.

This clone appeared a few times. CDR3 coding DNA: TGTGCCAGCAGCCAGCTCCTACAGGGGGTAGCTGGCTACACCTTC. Protein sequence: CASSQLLQGVAGYTF. The V gene is TRBV28, the J gene TRBJ1-2; 8 bases agree with TRBD1. V was pared by 6 bases and J by 7 bases, with 13 bases of the junction left unmatched. The CDR3 sequence is 15 residues long. The germline gives CDR1 MDHEN, CDR2 SYDVKM.

The CDR3, as DNA: TGTGCCAGCAGCCGGGGTACAGGGCCCGACGAGCAGTACTTC. Translation: CASSRGTGPDEQYF. The V call is TRBV7-8, the J call TRBJ2-7, with D possibly matching TRBD1 (6 bases). The CDR3 contains 14 residues. Germline V gives CDR1 SGHVS, CDR2 FQNEAQ. Trimming pared 5 bases from V and 5 bases from J, leaving 16 bases between.

This clone ranks as medium-sized. The gene calls are TRBV29-1 and TRBJ1-2; 8 bases match TRBD1. The length of the CDR3 is 12 residues. The J segment lost 2 bases and the V segment lost 6 bases, leaving 2 bases of the junction unmatched. CDR1 and CDR2 from the germline V gene are SQVTM and ANQGSEA. The CDR3 sequence is CSVSGGNYGYTF. CDR3 nucleotides: TGCAGCGTGTCAGGGGGCAACTATGGCTACACCTTC.

This rearrangement joins TRBV6-5 to TRBJ2-1, with 16 bases lining up with TRBD2. Germline-derived CDR1 and CDR2 are MNHEY and SVGAGI. CDR3 size: 16 residues. V lost 4 bases to trimming and J lost 10 bases; unmatched junction nucleotides: 7. CDR3 sequence: CASSSSGLAGGGEQFF. The DNA of the CDR3 is TGTGCCAGCAGTTCCTCGGGACTAGCGGGAGGGGGCGAGCAGTTCTTC.

The chain combines TRBV7-9 with TRBJ1-6; 8 nucleotides line up with TRBD1. After removal of 5 bases from V and 8 bases from J, the junction contained 8 bases not matched to a gene. Germline V CDR1 and CDR2: SEHNR, FQNEAQ (reference sequence). The length of the CDR3 is 15 residues. The CDR3 reads CASSQTGDLHSPLHF. CDR3 bases: TGTGCCAGCAGCCAGACAGGGGATCTTCATTCACCCCTCCACTTT. The full variable domain, its missing parts supplied by reference TRBV7-9 and TRBJ1-6, is DTGVSQNPRHKITKRGQNVTFRCDPISEHNRLYWYRQTLGQGPEFLTYFQNEAQLEKSRLLSDRFSAERPKGSFSTLEIQRTEQGDSAMYLCASSQTGDLHSPLHFGNGTRLTVT.

V and J are TRBV7-8 and TRBJ2-2; TRBD1 agrees at 7 bases. V was pared by 1 base and J by 4 bases, with 3 bases of the junction left unmatched. The CDR3 extends over 15 amino acids. The V gene's germline CDR1 is SGHVS and CDR2 FQNEAQ. The CDR3 coding sequence is TGTGCCAGCAGCTTAGAGGGGGCTTTCACCGGGGAGCTGTTTTTT. Its protein is CASSLEGAFTGELFF.

The chain is built from TRBV5-1 and TRBJ2-7; D possibly corresponds to TRBD1 (6 bases). Trimming shortened V by 2 bases and J by 0 bases, and 9 bases separated the two germline ends. CDR3 length: 14 amino acids. Germline CDR1 is SGHRS and CDR2 is YFSETQ. The CDR3 reads CASSFDRSSYEQYF. Written as DNA, the CDR3 is TGCGCCAGCAGCTTCGACAGGAGCTCCTACGAGCAGTACTTC.

The V and J genes are TRBV13 and TRBJ2-3; tentative D call: TRBD2 (7 bases). The CDR3 totals 16 residues. Trimming took 2 bases from V and 3 from J, leaving 15 bases between them. Germline V gene data show CDR1 as PRHDT and CDR2 as FYEKMQ (reference sequence). The chain's CDR3 is CASSLMRGGLTDTQYF. The DNA of the CDR3 is TGTGCCAGCAGCTTAATGAGGGGGGGCCTAACAGATACGCAGTATTTT.

The genes are TRBV5-6 and TRBJ2-7, with 7 bases that match TRBD1. The CDR3 consists of 15 residues. In germline, CDR1 is SGHDT, CDR2 YYEEEE. V gave up 2 bases and J gave up 3 bases; unmatched junction bases: 8. The CDR3 loop reads CASSLISTGNYEQYF. The CDR3 region has the DNA TGTGCCAGCAGCTTAATCTCGACAGGGAACTACGAGCAGTACTTC.

The chain has TRBV2 and TRBJ1-5; 8 nucleotides line up with TRBD1. The germline V gene encodes CDR1 SNHLY and CDR2 FYNNEI. V lost 6 bases, J lost 6 bases, and 13 bases stayed unmatched. The CDR3 runs to 16 residues. This chain's CDR3 is CASSPGDRTSGQPQHF. The CDR3 DNA follows: TGTGCCAGCAGCCCGGGGGACAGGACTTCGGGTCAGCCCCAGCATTTT.

The chain links TRBV5-1 to TRBJ1-1; possibly TRBD1 for D (6 bases). This CDR3 comprises 16 residues. Germline-derived CDR1 and CDR2 are SGHRS and YFSETQ. Trimming removed 0 bases from V and 4 bases from J, with 16 bases in between. CDR3 in DNA: TGCGCCAGCAGCTTGGCCGGGGGGGCCCTGAGCACTGAAGCTTTCTTT. This translates into CASSLAGGALSTEAFF.

This clone was counted only a few times. V and J are TRBV11-2 and TRBJ1-4; D not certain. V lost 1 base to trimming and J lost 2 bases, with 11 bases between them. Germline lookup yields CDR1 SGHAT and CDR2 FQNNGV. The CDR3 length is 16 residues. CDR3 amino acids: CASSLVTGMTNEKLFF. The CDR3 nucleotides are TGTGCCAGCAGCTTAGTGACGGGGATGACTAATGAAAAACTGTTTTTT. Variable domain in full (rest from reference TRBV11-2 and TRBJ1-4): EAGVAQSPRYKIIEKRQSVAFWCNPISGHATLYWYQQILGQGPKLLIQFQNNGVVDDSQLPKDRFSAERLKGVDSTLKIQPAKLEDSAVYLCASSLVTGMTNEKLFFGSGTQLSVL.

This sequence joins TRBV9 and TRBJ2-2, with TRBD1 as a possible D gene (5 bases). CDR1 is SGDLS and CDR2 is YYNGEE in the germline V gene. The germline V and J ends were trimmed by 4 bases and 1 base, with 11 bases remaining between them. The CDR3 has 15 amino acids. CDR3 loop: CASSPRGLNTGELFF. The CDR3, as DNA: TGTGCCAGCAGCCCAAGGGGTCTGAACACCGGGGAGCTGTTTTTT. The full variable domain, rest sourced from reference TRBV9 and TRBJ2-2, is DSGVTQTPKHLITATGQRVTLRCSPRSGDLSVYWYQQSLDQGLQFLIQYYNGEERAKGNILERFSAQQFPDLHSELNLSSLELGDSALYFCASSPRGLNTGELFFGEGSRLTVL.

This clone turned up a few times. The gene calls are TRBV2 and TRBJ1-2; D is perhaps TRBD1 (5 bases). The CDR3 is 12 residues long. Germline V gene lookup returns CDR1 SNHLY and CDR2 FYNNEI. Trimming left V 7 bases short and J 1 base short, with 7 bases between. CDR3 region: CASTDSNYGYTF. CDR3 coding DNA: TGTGCCAGCACCGACAGTAACTATGGCTACACCTTC.

The V gene is TRBV2, the J gene TRBJ1-4; 7 bases align to TRBD1. J was trimmed by 6 bases and V by 5 bases; bases with no gene match: 9. Germline-derived CDR1 and CDR2 are SNHLY and FYNNEI. The CDR3 totals 15 residues. As DNA, the CDR3 is TGTGCCAGCAGTCCCTCCGGGACAGTATATGAAAAACTGTTTTTT. Translated: CASSPSGTVYEKLFF.

The chain is built from TRBV10-1 and TRBJ2-3, with 7 bases that match TRBD2. V shed 3 bases and J 2 bases; nucleotides not matched to a gene: 2. Germline-derived CDR1 and CDR2 are WNHNN and SYGVQD (reference sequence). The CDR3 contains 14 residues. This chain's CDR3 is CASSDSGTTDTQYF. CDR3 nucleotide sequence: TGCGCCAGCAGTGACAGCGGGACCACAGATACGCAGTATTTT.

In DNA form, the CDR3 reads TGTGCCAGCAGTTCGCGACTGCCTGGGGCCAACGTCCTGACTTTC. It encodes CASSSRLPGANVLTF. The chain couples TRBV6-5 to TRBJ2-6, with unresolved D. The CDR3 covers 15 residues. Trimming took off 4 bases at V and 2 bases at J, with 9 bases between the two ends. Per the germline V gene, CDR1 is MNHEY and CDR2 is SVGAGI.

J is TRBJ1-5 and V is TRBV30; D is perhaps TRBD1 (6 bases). V lost 5 bases, J lost 3 bases, and 11 bases lay in between. CDR1 and CDR2 (germline): GTSNPN, SVGIG (reference sequence). This CDR3 is 13 amino acids long. DNA for the CDR3: TGTGCCTGGTCTACAGGGTACAATCAGCCCCAGCATTTT. Translating gives CAWSTGYNQPQHF.

The V call is TRBV10-3, the J call TRBJ2-7; TRBD1 aligns across 7 bases. This CDR3 contains 15 residues. Germline V gene data show CDR1 as ENHRY and CDR2 as SYGVKD. With 3 bases clipped from V and 2 bases from J, the junction kept 7 bases outside the gene matches. The CDR3 DNA sequence: TGTGCCATCAGTGACCCACGGGACAGTCCCTACGAGCAGTACTTC. This gives the protein CAISDPRDSPYEQYF.

This chain joins TRBV18 and TRBJ1-2; D is possibly TRBD1 (6 bases). Germline CDR1 reads KGHSH; CDR2 reads LQKENI. Trimming shortened V by 1 base and J by 2 bases, and 20 bases separated the two germline ends. This CDR3 is 18 amino acids long. The CDR3 here is CASSPLRGGTSRNYGYTF. In DNA form, the CDR3 reads TGTGCCAGCTCACCACTGAGAGGGGGTACTAGTCGGAACTATGGCTACACCTTC.

This chain uses TRBV15 with TRBJ2-1, with D hard to call. The CDR3 totals 16 residues. The V and J ends lost 0 bases and 0 bases respectively, with 9 bases between them. The germline gives CDR1 LNHNV, CDR2 YYDKDF (reference sequence). The CDR3 DNA is TGTGCCACCAGCAGAGAGTACGATAGCTCCTACAATGAGCAGTTCTTC. Amino acid sequence: CATSREYDSSYNEQFF.

This clone turned up a few times. The rearrangement links TRBV30 to TRBJ1-1; 7 bases align to TRBD1. The CDR3 is 16 amino acids. V was pared by 3 bases and J by 4 bases, with 14 bases of the junction left unmatched. Germline CDR1 reads GTSNPN; CDR2 reads SVGIG (reference sequence). CDR3 in DNA: TGTGCCTGGAGCGGAAGGGGGCATTCCAAGGGCACTGAAGCTTTCTTT. Translating it yields CAWSGRGHSKGTEAFF.

This chain connects TRBV28 to TRBJ1-2, with a weak D call TRBD1 (5 bases). Germline values: CDR1 MDHEN, CDR2 SYDVKM. This CDR3 is built from 13 residues. V dropped 4 bases and J dropped 5 bases, with 11 bases sitting between them. Here the CDR3 reads CASSSGQTYGYTF. The CDR3 nucleotides read TGTGCCAGCAGTTCCGGACAAACATATGGCTACACCTTC.

The gene calls are TRBV9 and TRBJ2-3; D call uncertain. The CDR3 contains 13 residues. V lost 3 bases to trimming and J lost 3 bases, with 8 bases between them. The V gene's germline CDR1 is SGDLS and CDR2 YYNGEE. The CDR3 DNA reads as TGTGCCAGCAGCGCCCGAGGAACAGATACGCAGTATTTT. This translates into CASSARGTDTQYF.

The sample holds many counts of this clone. V gene TRBV12-3 or TRBV12-4 combines with J gene TRBJ2-3; D not certain. The CDR3 extends over 12 amino acids. Trimming removed 6 bases from V and 6 bases from J, with 10 bases in between. The CDR3 loop reads CASSPIQDTQYF. The CDR3 DNA reads TGTGCCAGCAGCCCCATCCAGGATACGCAGTATTTT.

This clone has a single count. The J gene is TRBJ1-4, the V gene TRBV28; 9 bases align to TRBD1. The germline gives CDR1 MDHEN, CDR2 SYDVKM. With 7 bases clipped from V and 7 bases from J, the junction kept 7 bases outside the gene matches. The CDR3 spans 14 residues. CDR3 DNA: TGTGCCAGCACCATGACAGGGGGAGTTGAAAAACTGTTTTTT. It encodes CASTMTGGVEKLFF.

This clone was counted only a few times. The gene calls are TRBV19 and TRBJ2-1, with 8 bases lining up with TRBD2. The CDR3 has 13 amino acids. J was trimmed by 4 bases and V by 11 bases; bases with no gene match: 7. CDR1 and CDR2 (germline): LNHDA, SQIVND (reference sequence). CDR3 DNA: TGTGCCGCGGGGGGTAGACGGTACAATGAGCAGTTCTTC. Translating it yields CAAGGRRYNEQFF.